This TCR beta chain came from a study of cytomegalovirus exposure and HLA in healthy donors. Looked up from germline, CDR1 is KGHSH and CDR2 is LQKENI. This CDR3 is 12 amino acids long. The junction had 4 bases not matched to a gene; V was cut back by 8 bases and J by 7 bases. PCR amplification relied on 60 Vbeta primers (plus 13 Jbeta primers). Profiled with immunoSEQ multiplex PCR; TCRdb holds only in-frame clones, not every one. The sample contains more than 95,000 clones, 76% of which appear only once. The sequence derives from a man over 45 in good health and CMV-seropositive. The V call is TRBV18, the J call TRBJ2-1; 8 positions match TRBD2. Material: PBMCs. The CDR3 is CASLSGMNEQFF. In DNA, the CDR3 is TGTGCCAGCCTTAGCGGGATGAATGAGCAGTTCTTC. The variable domain in full, completed from reference TRBV18 and TRBJ2-1, reads NAGVMQNPRHLVRRRGQEARLRCSPMKGHSHVYWYRQLPEEGLKFMVYLQKENIIDESGMPKERFSAEFPKEGPSILRIQQVVRGDSAAYFCASLSGMNEQFFGPGTRLTVL.